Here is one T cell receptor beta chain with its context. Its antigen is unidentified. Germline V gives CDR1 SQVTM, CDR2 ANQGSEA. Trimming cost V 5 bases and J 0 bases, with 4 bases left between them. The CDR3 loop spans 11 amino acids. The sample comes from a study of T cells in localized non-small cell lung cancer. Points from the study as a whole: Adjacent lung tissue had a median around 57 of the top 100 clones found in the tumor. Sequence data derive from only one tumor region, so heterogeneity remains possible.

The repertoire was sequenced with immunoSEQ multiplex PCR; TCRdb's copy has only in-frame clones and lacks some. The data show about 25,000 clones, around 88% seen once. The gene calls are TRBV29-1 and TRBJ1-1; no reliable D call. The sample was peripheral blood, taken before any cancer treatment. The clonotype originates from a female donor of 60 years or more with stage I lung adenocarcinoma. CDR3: CSVTLNTEAFF. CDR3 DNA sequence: TGCAGCGTTACTTTGAACACTGAAGCTTTCTTT.